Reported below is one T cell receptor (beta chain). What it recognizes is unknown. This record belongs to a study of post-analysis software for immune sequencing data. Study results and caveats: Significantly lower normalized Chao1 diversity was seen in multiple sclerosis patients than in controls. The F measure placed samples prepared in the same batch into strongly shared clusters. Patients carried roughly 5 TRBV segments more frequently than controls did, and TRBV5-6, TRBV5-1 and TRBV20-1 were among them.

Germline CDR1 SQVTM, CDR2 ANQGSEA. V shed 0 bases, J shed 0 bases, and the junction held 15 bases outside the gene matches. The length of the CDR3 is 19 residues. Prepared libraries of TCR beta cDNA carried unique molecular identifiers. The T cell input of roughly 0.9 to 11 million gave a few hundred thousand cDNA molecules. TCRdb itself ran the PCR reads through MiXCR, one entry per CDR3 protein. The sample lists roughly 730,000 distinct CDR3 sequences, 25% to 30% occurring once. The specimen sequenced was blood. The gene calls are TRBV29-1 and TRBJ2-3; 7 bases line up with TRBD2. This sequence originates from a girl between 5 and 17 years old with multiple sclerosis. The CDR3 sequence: CSVEDLLVGGIASTDTQYF. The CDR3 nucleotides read TGCAGCGTTGAAGATTTACTAGTGGGAGGGATAGCTAGCACAGATACGCAGTATTTT.